This T cell receptor (beta chain) was recovered during a study of spatial heterogeneity in lung cancer. The wider study: Each time, sequencing found more beta-chain sequences than alpha-chain sequences. The mean occurrence of each unique TCR and UMI combination in raw reads exceeded 8.5.

Time point reported: sample taken at primary tumor resection. Donation came from roughly 72 patients with untreated early-stage non-small cell lung cancer. Extraction of whole RNA from tumor, nontumor lung or frozen PBMC preceded unsorted sequencing. TCRdb ran MiXCR on the 5' RACE reads and lists one entry per CDR3 protein. The sample consists of about 8,400 distinct CDR3 sequences, roughly 8.7% of them appearing once. General study results and limits: Expanded alpha and beta TCR counts within tumors tracked tumor mutation counts.

This clonotype is medium-sized (0.01 to 0.1%) in the sample. Its target is not known. The CDR3 has 13 residues. V lost 5 bases and J 6 bases, leaving 17 bases between the germline ends. The germline V gene encodes CDR1 DFQATT and CDR2 SNEGSKA (reference sequence). The V gene is TRBV20-1, the J gene TRBJ2-7; the D gene is possibly TRBD1 (5 bases). The sequencing here drew on lung tumor tissue, taken at surgery. This TCR derives from a male donor with early-stage non-small cell lung cancer. CDR3 in amino acids: CSAHLPGTGEQYF. The CDR3 nucleotides are TGCAGTGCTCACCTCCCTGGAACAGGCGAGCAGTACTTC.